The 13 T cell receptor beta chains reported below all come from one sample, sequenced in a study of tumor-infiltrating lymphocytes in primary liver carcinoma. RNA isolated from unsorted whole blood supplied the blood RNA, with germline DNA also extracted. Making TCR beta cDNA involved approximately 0.5 ug total RNA and a constant-region primer. Libraries covering TCR beta were generated through three nested multiplex PCR rounds (using a slightly modified ARM-PCR). With TRBV1-TRBV30 forward primers and a C-beta reverse primer, the first two PCR rounds were run for approximately 9 cycles each. TCRdb reprocessed the multiplex PCR reads via MiXCR and lists one record per CDR3 protein. The data show around 330,000 distinct CDR3 sequences, with around three fifths seen just once and roughly 9% held by the top ten. The sequenced material came from peripheral blood. The receptors come from a man aged 35 to 55 with primary liver carcinoma and hepatitis B virus infection.

In the case of this clonotype: One end of the junction fails to match germline, which may point to a read error. The chain has TRBV11-2 and TRBJ2-3; 10 bases align to TRBD2. This CDR3 region has 18 residues. Germline lookup yields CDR1 SGHAT and CDR2 FQNNGV. CDR3 residues: CTSSIRLSASGSGDTLYF. In DNA, the CDR3 is TGTACCAGCAGCATTCGCCTGTCGGCTAGCGGGAGTGGAGATACGCTGTATTTT.

This clonotype has ten or more counts. The chain recombines TRBV29-1 with TRBJ1-2, with D perhaps TRBD1 (5 bases). The CDR3 has 11 residues. CDR1 and CDR2 from the germline V gene are SQVTM and ANQGSEA. V was pared by 6 bases and J by 8 bases, with 13 bases between. This CDR3 reads CSVGPEGGYTF. The CDR3 nucleotides are TGCAGCGTGGGACCTGAAGGCGGCTACACCTTC.

For this clonotype: Since no conserved phenylalanine or tryptophan closes the CDR3, a read error is the likely cause. It is unclear where the CDR3 begins or ends on the DNA, so no DNA is shown, and the CDR3 is as TCRdb lists it. The V and J genes are TRBV10-3 and TRBJ2-7; the table's D call TRBD1 went unverified against the DNA. The CDR3 spans 15 amino acids, including both terminal residues. Germline V CDR1 and CDR2: ENHRY, SYGVKD. The CDR3 spells CAIRGPGQGSYEQCY.

This sequence joins TRBV2 and TRBJ2-7; 12 nucleotides align to TRBD1. The CDR3 spans 15 residues. The germline V gene has CDR1 SNHLY and CDR2 FYNNEI. V lost 2 bases, J lost 7 bases, and 6 bases stayed unmatched. CDR3 in amino acids: CASSELGQGAREQYF. The CDR3 nucleotides are TGTGCCAGCAGTGAACTGGGACAGGGGGCGCGGGAGCAGTACTTC.

The chain recombines TRBV11-2 with TRBJ2-7, with D perhaps TRBD2 (6 bases). Germline assignment: CDR1 SGHAT and CDR2 FQNNGV. The CDR3 is 12 amino acids. Trimming cost V 7 bases and J 2 bases, with 9 bases left between them. CDR3 bases: TGTGCCAGCAAGGGGAGGACCTACGAGCAGTACTTC. This codes for CASKGRTYEQYF.

This clonotype was seen a handful of times. With a much larger clone just one base away, this may be a read error. The chain links TRBV5-6 to TRBJ1-1, with D hard to call. The CDR3 loop spans 13 amino acids. Germline-derived CDR1 and CDR2 are SGHDT and YYEEEE. The DNA of the CDR3 is TGTGCCAGCAGCTTCGCGGGAGGAACTGGAGCTTTCTTT. Translated, it gives CASSFAGGTGAFF.

V usage is TRBV6-4 and J usage is TRBJ2-3; 13 bases agree with TRBD2. The CDR3 runs 16 residues. Germline assignment: CDR1 MRHNA and CDR2 SNTAGT. The J segment lost 3 bases and the V segment lost 4 bases, leaving 4 bases of the junction unmatched. The CDR3 spells CASSVLAGGDTDTQYF. The CDR3 DNA sequence: TGTGCCAGCAGTGTACTAGCGGGAGGGGATACAGATACGCAGTATTTT.

V is TRBV5-1 and J is TRBJ1-2, with unresolved D. This CDR3 has 14 amino acids. The germline V gene encodes CDR1 SGHRS and CDR2 YFSETQ. Trimming removed 5 bases from V and 2 bases from J, with 13 bases in between. In DNA form, the CDR3 reads TGCGCCAGCAGATTGTCGTCGGCCAACTATGGCTACACCTTC. Its translation: CASRLSSANYGYTF.

A remark on this clonotype: In this CDR3 the conserved last residue, phenylalanine or tryptophan, is missing, so a read error is likely. The genes are TRBV11-1 and TRBJ1-2, with 7 positions matching TRBD1. The CDR3 contains 14 residues. V trimming: 5 bases; J trimming: 3 bases; junction bases outside the gene matches: 6. The germline V gene encodes CDR1 SGHAT and CDR2 FQDESV (reference sequence). CDR3 DNA sequence: TGTGCCAGCAGCACTACAGGGGCCCACTATGGCTACACCTCC. Translating it yields CASSTTGAHYGYTS.

This clonotype was observed many times. The chain carries TRBV6-1 and TRBJ1-1; D not resolved. Germline CDR1 is MNHNS and CDR2 is SASEGT. The CDR3 covers 13 residues. Trimming took 0 bases from V and 4 from J, leaving 6 bases between them. CDR3 nucleotides: TGTGCCAGCAGTGAAGCATGGGGCACTGAAGCTTTCTTT. It translates to CASSEAWGTEAFF.

Notes on this clonotype: A junction end diverges from the germline sequence, so it may reflect a read error. The J gene is TRBJ2-5, the V gene TRBV11-2, with D maybe TRBD2 (5 bases). CDR3 length: 13 amino acids. Germline CDR1 and CDR2: SGHAT and FQNNGV. The CDR3 DNA reads as TGTGACAGCAGCGCTGGCGCCCGGGATACCCAGTACTTC. The encoded protein is CDSSAGARDTQYF.

With regard to this clonotype: The germline gene is not matched at one end of the junction; a read error may be the cause. The chain couples TRBV29-1 to TRBJ2-7, with 8 bases aligning to TRBD2. Germline V CDR1 and CDR2: SQVTM, ANQGSEA. CDR3 length: 13 amino acids. The CDR3 DNA is TGCAACGTTGTTCGGACTAGCCGCTACGAGCAGTACTTC. It translates to CNVVRTSRYEQYF.

This clonotype occurred many times. The chain joins TRBV5-4 to TRBJ2-1, with D perhaps TRBD1 or TRBD2 (5 bases each). Trimming pared 4 bases from V and 8 bases from J, leaving 13 bases between. CDR1 SGHNT and CDR2 YYREEE come from the germline V gene (reference sequence). The CDR3 spans 13 residues. CDR3 DNA: TGTGCCAGCAGCGCCGGGACCCAGGATGAGCAGTTCTTC. It encodes CASSAGTQDEQFF. The full variable domain, rest sourced from reference TRBV5-4 and TRBJ2-1, is ETGVTQSPTHLIKTRGQQVTLRCSSQSGHNTVSWYQQALGQGPQFIFQYYREEENGRGNFPPRFSGLQFPNYSSELNVNALELDDSALYLCASSAGTQDEQFFGPGTRLTVL.